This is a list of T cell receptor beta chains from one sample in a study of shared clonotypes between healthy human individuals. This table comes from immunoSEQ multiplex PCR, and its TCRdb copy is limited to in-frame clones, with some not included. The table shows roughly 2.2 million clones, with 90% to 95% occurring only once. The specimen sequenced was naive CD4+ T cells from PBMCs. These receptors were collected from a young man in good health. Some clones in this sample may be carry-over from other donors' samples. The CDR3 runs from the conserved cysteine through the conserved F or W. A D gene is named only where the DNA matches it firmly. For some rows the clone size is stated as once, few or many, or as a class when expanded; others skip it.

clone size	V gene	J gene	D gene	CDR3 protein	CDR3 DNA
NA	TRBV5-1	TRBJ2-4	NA	CASSLVIGEIRNIQYF	TGCGCCAGCAGCTTGGTTATTGGGGAGATTAGGAACATTCAGTACTTC
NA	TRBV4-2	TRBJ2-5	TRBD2	CASSQGLAGGVRETQYF	TGTGCCAGCAGCCAAGGACTAGCGGGGGGGGTCCGGGAGACCCAGTACTTC
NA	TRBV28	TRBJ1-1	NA	CASSPSGEAMNTEAFF	TGTGCCAGCAGTCCATCCGGGGAGGCGATGAACACTGAAGCTTTCTTT
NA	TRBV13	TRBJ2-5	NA	CASSFSWQETQYF	TGTGCCAGCAGCTTTTCCTGGCAAGAGACCCAGTACTTC
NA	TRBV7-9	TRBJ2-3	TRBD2	CASSRIPNRAGNRPDTQYF	TGTGCCAGCAGCCGGATCCCCAATAGAGCGGGAAACCGCCCAGATACGCAGTATTTT
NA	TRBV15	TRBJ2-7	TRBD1	CATSRGTGTGTYEQYF	TGTGCCACCAGCAGGGGGACCGGGACAGGGACCTACGAGCAGTACTTC
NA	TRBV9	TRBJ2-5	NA	CASSVAPLAETQYF	TGTGCCAGCAGCGTAGCCCCCTTAGCCGAGACCCAGTACTTC
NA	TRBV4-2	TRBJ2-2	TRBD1	CASSQDRDRVPGTGELFF	TGTGCCAGCAGCCAAGACCGTGACAGGGTCCCCGGCACCGGGGAGCTGTTTTTT
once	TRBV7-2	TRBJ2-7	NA	CASSPPGTPRPYEQYF	TGTGCCAGCAGCCCCCCCGGGACCCCAAGGCCCTACGAGCAGTACTTC
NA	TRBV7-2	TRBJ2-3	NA	CASSYRTGQDTQYF	TGTGCCAGCAGCTACCGCACAGGCCAAGATACGCAGTATTTT